These 22 T cell receptor beta chains share one sample of origin, sequenced in a study of T cells after yellow fever vaccination. TCRdb called the 5' RACE reads again in MiXCR, with one record for every CDR3 protein. The data contain approximately 330,000 distinct CDR3 sequences, approximately 12% of them singletons. The sequenced sample was CD4+ T cells sorted from PBMCs, obtained 15 days after the yellow fever booster vaccination. Source of these receptors: a man younger than 30 who received the YFV17D yellow fever vaccine.

This chain joins TRBV15 and TRBJ2-1; possibly TRBD1 for D (5 bases). The CDR3 runs to 18 residues. Germline V gene sequence: CDR1 LNHNV, CDR2 YYDKDF (reference sequence). Deletions cut 2 bases from V and 0 bases from J, with 17 bases between. CDR3 nucleotides: TGTGCCACCAGCAGACCCCGAAATAGGGGCGACTCCTACAATGAGCAGTTCTTC. Translation: CATSRPRNRGDSYNEQFF.

The genes are TRBV3-1 and TRBJ1-1, with D possibly being TRBD1 (5 bases). Germline values: CDR1 LGHDT, CDR2 YNNKEL (reference sequence). The ends were cut back, 8 bases at V and 5 bases at J, with 9 bases in the middle. This CDR3 has 11 amino acids. The CDR3 sequence: CASGHRTEAFF. The CDR3 coding sequence is TGTGCCAGCGGGCACAGGACTGAAGCTTTCTTT. The complete variable domain, with remaining parts taken from reference TRBV3-1 and TRBJ1-1, reads DTAVSQTPKYLVTQMGNDKSIKCEQNLGHDTMYWYKQDSKKFLKIMFSYNNKELIINETVPNRFSPKSPDKAHLNLHINSLELGDSAVYFCASGHRTEAFFGQGTRLTVV.

This clonotype has ten or more counts. The rearrangement links TRBV3-1 to TRBJ1-2; D is perhaps TRBD1 (6 bases). The CDR3 length is 12 residues. CDR1 and CDR2 (germline): LGHDT, YNNKEL (reference sequence). Between the trimmed V and J ends, which lost 2 bases and 8 bases, there was a span of 9 bases. CDR3: CASSQNREGYTF. Here the CDR3 DNA reads TGTGCCAGCAGCCAAAACAGGGAGGGCTACACCTTC.

This clonotype was counted between two and nine times. The genes are TRBV7-2 and TRBJ1-2, with D possibly being TRBD1 (5 bases). The CDR3 has 14 residues. The V and J ends lost 5 bases and 8 bases respectively, with 18 bases between them. Germline CDR1 is SGHTA and CDR2 is FQGNSA. The CDR3 loop is CASSRAGQGWGYTF. CDR3 DNA sequence: TGTGCCAGCAGCCGCGCAGGTCAGGGCTGGGGCTACACCTTC.

This clonotype was picked up a small number of times. The CDR3 is CATSGGDRGANTGELFF. CDR3 DNA sequence: TGTGCCACCAGTGGTGGGGACAGGGGGGCGAACACCGGGGAGCTGTTTTTT. The chain is built from TRBV24-1 and TRBJ2-2, with 11 positions matching TRBD1. The CDR3 consists of 17 residues. Germline assignment: CDR1 KGHDR and CDR2 SFDVKD. Trimming cost V 5 bases and J 0 bases; bases outside gene matches: 4.

The chain carries TRBV7-9 and TRBJ1-6, with D perhaps TRBD1 (6 bases). The germline V gene has CDR1 SEHNR and CDR2 FQNEAQ (reference sequence). V was trimmed by 4 bases and J by 10 bases, leaving 11 bases between them. The CDR3 has 13 residues. The CDR3 protein is CASSYRVYSPLHF. CDR3 sequence (DNA): TGTGCCAGCAGCTACAGGGTTTACTCACCCCTCCACTTT.

The rearrangement links TRBV12-5 to TRBJ2-3; D unresolved. This CDR3 contains 11 residues. From germline, CDR1 is LGHNT and CDR2 FRNRAP. The V end lost 7 bases, the J end lost 6 bases, and 8 bases lay between the germline ends. The CDR3 region has the DNA TGTGCTAGTGCGGTTGGGGATACGCAGTATTTT. Protein sequence: CASAVGDTQYF.

V usage is TRBV5-1 and J usage is TRBJ2-7, with TRBD1 identical over 8 bases. After removal of 5 bases from V and 0 bases from J, the junction contained 7 bases not matched to a gene. Germline CDR1 SGHRS, CDR2 YFSETQ. The CDR3 loop spans 15 amino acids. CDR3 sequence (DNA): TGCGCCAGCAGTCAAGGACAGGGCAGCTCCTACGAGCAGTACGTC. It yields the protein CASSQGQGSSYEQYV.

The rearrangement links TRBV21-1 to TRBJ2-4; the D call in the table, TRBD1, was not verified against the DNA. TRBV21-1 counts as a pseudogene. The CDR3 is made up of 12 amino acids. CDR3 in amino acids: CGGRDRDNIQYF. The DNA of the CDR3 is TGTGGGGGGAGGGACAGGGATAACATTCAGTACTTC.

The V gene is TRBV7-2, the J gene TRBJ1-2; D unresolved. CDR3 size: 12 residues. The germline gives CDR1 SGHTA, CDR2 FQGNSA. V shed 4 bases and J shed 2 bases, with 5 bases lying between them. The CDR3 DNA follows: TGTGCCAGCAGCTCCCCCAACTATGGCTACACCTTC. Protein: CASSSPNYGYTF.

This clonotype was seen only a few times. CDR3: CASSASSGVGEQFF. The DNA of the CDR3 is TGCGCCAGCAGTGCGTCTAGCGGGGTTGGTGAGCAGTTCTTC. V is TRBV10-2 and J is TRBJ2-1; 9 nucleotides line up with TRBD2. The CDR3 is made up of 14 amino acids. The trim removed 4 bases at V and 9 bases at J, leaving 7 bases unmatched. Per the germline V gene, CDR1 is WSHSY and CDR2 is SAAADI.

The rearrangement joins TRBV18 to TRBJ1-1; tentative D call: TRBD1 (6 bases). The CDR3 is 15 residues long. V dropped 5 bases and J dropped 4 bases, with 17 bases sitting between them. Germline-derived CDR1 and CDR2 are KGHSH and LQKENI. The CDR3 DNA sequence: TGTGCCAGCTCAGCACACCGAAGGGGGGGCACTGAAGCTTTCTTT. Protein product: CASSAHRRGGTEAFF.

The chain combines TRBV5-1 with TRBJ2-7; tentatively, D is TRBD1 (6 bases). Germline-derived CDR1 and CDR2 are SGHRS and YFSETQ. Between the trimmed V and J ends, which lost 4 bases and 6 bases, there was a span of 14 bases. The CDR3 is 13 amino acids. CDR3 loop: CASSVRQVREQYV. CDR3 bases: TGCGCCAGCAGCGTAAGACAGGTCCGCGAGCAGTACGTC.

This clonotype came up a few times. The V and J genes are TRBV20-1 and TRBJ2-1; D unresolved. In germline, CDR1 is DFQATT, CDR2 SNEGSKA (reference sequence). CDR3 length: 13 residues. V was cut by 3 bases and J by 5 bases, with 11 bases left in between. The DNA for the CDR3 is TGCAGTGCTAGCGGTTTGGACCACAATGAGCAGTTCTTC. Protein sequence: CSASGLDHNEQFF.

A few counts support this clonotype. The chain carries TRBV20-1 and TRBJ2-3; D not resolved. The ends were cut back, 5 bases at V and 2 bases at J, with 11 bases in the middle. This CDR3 comprises 13 residues. Germline V lookup: CDR1 DFQATT, CDR2 SNEGSKA (reference sequence). The CDR3 coding sequence is TGCAGTGCTGTATTAACTATCACAGATACGCAGTATTTT. Amino acids: CSAVLTITDTQYF.

The chain employs TRBV12-3 or TRBV12-4 and TRBJ2-7, with D hard to call. V lost 6 bases, J lost 6 bases, and 12 bases lay in between. This CDR3 is built from 12 residues. The CDR3 region has the DNA TGTGCCAGCAGCCACGCCCGACGCGAGCAGTACTTC. As protein: CASSHARREQYF.

This chain joins TRBV6-2 or TRBV6-3 and TRBJ2-7; D is uncertain. The CDR3 consists of 13 residues. Trimming left V 2 bases short and J 7 bases short, with 12 bases between. From germline, CDR1 is MNHEY and CDR2 SVGEGT. CDR3 in DNA: TGTGCCAGCAGTTACGGATCGGTCGGGGAGCAGTACGTC. Translating gives CASSYGSVGEQYV.

This clonotype has a handful of counts. The rearrangement links TRBV4-2 to TRBJ1-4; no clear D. CDR1 is LGHNA, CDR2 YNFKEQ, per germline. The V and J ends lost 2 bases and 0 bases respectively, with 7 bases between them. The CDR3 has 15 residues. The CDR3 protein is CASSQTRTTNEKLFF. In nucleotides, the CDR3 is TGTGCCAGCAGCCAAACCAGGACAACTAATGAAAAACTGTTTTTT.

Here the CDR3 DNA reads TGTGCCAGCAGTACCACCCTGCGGGAGACCCAGTACTTC. Amino acid sequence: CASSTTLRETQYF. The chain has TRBV27 and TRBJ2-5, with D hard to call. The CDR3 length is 13 residues. CDR1 is MNHEY and CDR2 is SMNVEV in the germline V gene (reference sequence). V gave up 5 bases and J gave up 5 bases, with 12 bases separating them.

The chain has TRBV20-1 and TRBJ2-7; 8 positions agree with TRBD1. Germline V gene lookup returns CDR1 DFQATT and CDR2 SNEGSKA (reference sequence). V lost 6 bases to trimming and J lost 3 bases; unmatched junction nucleotides: 4. The CDR3 extends over 12 amino acids. CDR3 residues: CSASDRDYEQYF. As DNA, the CDR3 is TGCAGTGCCTCGGACAGGGACTACGAGCAGTACTTC.

In its sample, this clonotype was seen a few times. The chain uses TRBV12-3 or TRBV12-4 and TRBJ1-1, with D uncertain. Deletions cut 6 bases from V and 7 bases from J, with 21 bases between. The length of the CDR3 is 15 residues. Written as DNA, the CDR3 is TGTGCCAGCAGCTGGGGAGCTCCCTTGTCTGGTGAAGCTTTCTTT. Translation: CASSWGAPLSGEAFF.

This clonotype has only a few counts. The rearrangement links TRBV7-3 to TRBJ1-2; D perhaps matches TRBD1 (5 bases). The CDR3 consists of 14 residues. Germline V gene lookup returns CDR1 SGHTA and CDR2 FQGTGA. Trimming cost V 2 bases and J 8 bases, with 15 bases left between them. The CDR3 reads CASSLDRQGFGYTF. CDR3 nucleotides: TGTGCCAGCAGCTTAGATAGGCAGGGCTTCGGCTACACCTTC.